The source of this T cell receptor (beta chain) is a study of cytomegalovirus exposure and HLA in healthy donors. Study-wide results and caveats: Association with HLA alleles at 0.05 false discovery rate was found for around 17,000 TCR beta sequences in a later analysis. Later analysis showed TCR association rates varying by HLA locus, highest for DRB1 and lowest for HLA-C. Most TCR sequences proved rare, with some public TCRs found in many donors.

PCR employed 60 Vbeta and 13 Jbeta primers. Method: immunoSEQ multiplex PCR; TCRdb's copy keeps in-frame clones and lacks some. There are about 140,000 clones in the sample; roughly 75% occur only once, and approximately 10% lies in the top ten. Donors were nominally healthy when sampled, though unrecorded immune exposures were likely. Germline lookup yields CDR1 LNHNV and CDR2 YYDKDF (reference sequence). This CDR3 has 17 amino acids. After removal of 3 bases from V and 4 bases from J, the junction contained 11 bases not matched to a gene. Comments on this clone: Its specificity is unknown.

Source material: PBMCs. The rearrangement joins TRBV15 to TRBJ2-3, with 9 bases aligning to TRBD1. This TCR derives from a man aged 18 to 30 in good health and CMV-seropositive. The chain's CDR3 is CATSSGRDRAFADTQYF. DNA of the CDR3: TGTGCCACCAGCAGCGGCCGGGACAGGGCTTTCGCAGATACGCAGTATTTT.